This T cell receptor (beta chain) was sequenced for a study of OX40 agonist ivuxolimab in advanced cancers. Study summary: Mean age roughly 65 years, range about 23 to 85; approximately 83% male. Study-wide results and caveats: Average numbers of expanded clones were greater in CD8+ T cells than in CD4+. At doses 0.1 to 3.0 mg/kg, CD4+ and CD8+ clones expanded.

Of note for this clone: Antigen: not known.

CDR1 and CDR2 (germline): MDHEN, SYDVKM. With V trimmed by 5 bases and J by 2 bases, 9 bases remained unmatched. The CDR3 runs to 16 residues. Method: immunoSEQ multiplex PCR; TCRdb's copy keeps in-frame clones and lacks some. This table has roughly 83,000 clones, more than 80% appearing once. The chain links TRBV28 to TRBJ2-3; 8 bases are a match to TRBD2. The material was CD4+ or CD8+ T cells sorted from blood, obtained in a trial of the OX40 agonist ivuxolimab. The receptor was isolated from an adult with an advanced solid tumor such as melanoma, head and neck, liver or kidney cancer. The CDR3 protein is CASSDGLARLTDTQYF. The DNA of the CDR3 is TGTGCCAGCAGTGATGGACTAGCTCGCCTCACAGATACGCAGTATTTT.